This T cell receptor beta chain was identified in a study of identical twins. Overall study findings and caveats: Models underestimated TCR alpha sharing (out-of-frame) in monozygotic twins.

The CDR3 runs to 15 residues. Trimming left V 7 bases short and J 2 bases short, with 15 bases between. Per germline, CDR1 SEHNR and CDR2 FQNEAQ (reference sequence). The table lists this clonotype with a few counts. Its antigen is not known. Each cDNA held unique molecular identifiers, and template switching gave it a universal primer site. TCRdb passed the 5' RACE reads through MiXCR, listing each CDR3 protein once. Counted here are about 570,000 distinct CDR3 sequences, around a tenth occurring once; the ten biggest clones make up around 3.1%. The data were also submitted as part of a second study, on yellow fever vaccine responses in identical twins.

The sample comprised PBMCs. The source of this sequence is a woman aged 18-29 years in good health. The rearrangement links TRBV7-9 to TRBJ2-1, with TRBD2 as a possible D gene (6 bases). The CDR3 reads CASMAWRTTYNEQFF. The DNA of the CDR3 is TGTGCCAGCATGGCGTGGCGGACTACCTACAATGAGCAGTTCTTC.